This TCR beta chain comes out of a study of T cells in Graves' hyperthyroidism and ophthalmopathy. Study-wide results and limits: Most thyroid clonotypes with frequency above 0.001 were detected in blood. For ophthalmopathy, model prediction preceded onset by a median roughly 5.9 months.

The CDR3 is 15 amino acids. V was shortened by 0 bases and J by 1 base, with 13 bases between the two germline ends. Germline V gene data show CDR1 as DFQATT and CDR2 as SNEGSKA (reference sequence). A note on this clonotype: The antigen is unknown.

RNA transcripts were the template for amplifying TCR beta CDR3 regions. Initially, a first-round RT-PCR of the TCR CDR3 employed the HTBI primer set. TCRdb redid the calling of the multiplex PCR reads with MiXCR, one entry per CDR3 protein. The sample yields some 510,000 distinct CDR3 sequences, around 20% seen once. Exclusion criteria comprised uncontrolled infection, other autoimmune disease, pregnancy or lactation. Fresh peripheral blood, approximately 10 ml, yielded the PBMCs. V gene TRBV20-1 combines with J gene TRBJ2-7; D possibly corresponds to TRBD2 (5 bases). The TCR comes from a man younger than 35 with Graves' hyperthyroidism. Sequenced sample: blood. The CDR3 is CSARDLSSLSYEQYF. The CDR3 nucleotides are TGCAGTGCTAGAGATCTGTCTAGCTTGTCCTACGAGCAGTACTTC.